The entry below gives a single TCR delta chain sequence along with its context. This sample was included in a study of gamma-delta chains in newborns, infants, children. Across the whole study: Innate gammadelta T cells reportedly expand polyclonally right after birth, driven by microbial exposure, per the title.

TCRdb fed the reads to CATT. The sample lists some 5,000 delta-chain clones; about 3% were seen once. Sequenced: blood. The sequence was collected from a child who was a newborn, infant or young child, either healthy, febrile or measles-vaccinated (not recorded which).

This chain's CDR3 is CALGESAKLGGMTQYTDKLIF. In DNA form, the CDR3 reads TGTGCTCTTGGGGAAAGCGCTAAACTGGGGGGAATGACACAATACACCGATAAACTCATCTTT. The rearrangement uses TRDV1 and TRDJ1, with 8 nucleotides matching TRDD3. From germline, CDR1 is TSWWSYY and CDR2 QGS. There are 21 residues in the CDR3. V was clipped by 2 bases and J by 0 bases; unmatched bases: 20.